The entry that follows covers one TCR beta chain sequence. Its target is not known. This sample was included in a study of CD8+CD57+ T cells in acquired aplastic anemia. Study at large: In CD4+ cells, healthy donors produced an average of around 9.9 million reads. Findings of the study overall: Significant differences in CD8+ Simpson's diversity were not observed between patients and controls.

TCR beta VDJ combinations and CDR3 sequences were profiled from genomic DNA. TCRdb re-called the reads with MiXCR, one entry per CDR3 protein. This sample has fewer than 200,000 distinct CDR3 sequences, with 55% to 80% found just once. The CDR3 runs 17 residues. CDR1 is SGHRS and CDR2 is YFSETQ in the germline V gene. Trimming took 4 bases from V and 6 from J; bases not matched to a gene: 14. The gene calls are TRBV5-1 and TRBJ2-7; 12 nucleotides align to TRBD2. Source material: sorted CD4+, CD8+, or CD8+CD57+ T cells (not recorded which) from PBMCs. This TCR derives from a human donor in good health. This CDR3 reads CASSPPSSGGAALEQYF. The CDR3 coding sequence is TGCGCCAGCAGCCCCCCATCTAGCGGGGGGGCCGCCCTCGAGCAGTACTTC.